Listed here is a single T cell receptor beta chain. In the authors' workflow: Estimated nucleated cell counts came from reference gene primer amplification. Some clones are missing from TCRdb's copy, which holds only in-frame ones; the method was immunoSEQ multiplex PCR. That table is the source of V, J and clone size, and D and trimming were worked out from the DNA. The sample consists of 390,000 or so clones, over 75% of them appearing once. The data were obtained in a study of blood T cell repertoires in COVID-19. About the research overall: Sites in the United States, Italy and Spain provided acute and convalescent COVID-19 samples. PBMCs, B-cell-depleted T cells, or T cells provided the cDNA or gDNA that made up the material.

Seattle's enrolled individuals joined amid active infection and were then monitored longitudinally. Germline V gene data show CDR1 as SGHNT and CDR2 as YYREEE (reference sequence). The V gene lost 3 bases and the J gene lost 2 bases, with 7 bases spanning the gap. This CDR3 comprises 13 residues. The TCR was taken from a woman between 25 and 40 years old with COVID-19, enrolled during active disease. V and J are TRBV5-4 and TRBJ2-3; D is undetermined. The sequencing input was peripheral blood. The chain's CDR3 is CASSSSTTDTQYF. DNA of the CDR3: TGTGCCAGCAGCTCCTCTACCACAGATACGCAGTATTTT.